These T cell receptor beta chains were read from a single sample in a study of early T cells in non-severe SARS-CoV-2 infection. MiXCR was run by TCRdb on the 5' RACE reads, yielding one entry per CDR3 protein. Among tens of thousands of distinct CDR3 sequences listed, roughly a tenth were seen once. The specimen sequenced was whole blood. These receptors originate from an adult who was a healthcare worker with PCR-confirmed SARS-CoV-2 infection or an uninfected control (not recorded which). CDR3s include the opening cysteine and the closing phenylalanine or tryptophan. D genes are given only for firm matches. A clone size is listed for some rows: how often the clone was seen (once, few, many), or a class if it is expanded.

clone_size	v_call	d_call	j_call	cdr3_aa	cdr3_nt
-	TRBV7-6	-	TRBJ2-1	CASSLGRTQYNEQFF	TGTGCCAGCAGCTTAGGGAGGACACAGTACAATGAGCAGTTCTTC
-	TRBV7-6	TRBD1	TRBJ2-2	CASSPHGQGGTGELFF	TGTGCCAGCAGCCCCCATGGACAGGGAGGTACCGGGGAGCTGTTTTTT
-	TRBV2	-	TRBJ2-5	CASSAMLPETQYF	TGTGCCAGCAGTGCCATGCTCCCCGAGACCCAGTACTTC
few	TRBV12-3/TRBV12-4	TRBD2	TRBJ2-3	CASSSREGLDTQYF	TGTGCCAGCAGTTCCCGGGAGGGCTTAGATACGCAGTATTTT
-	TRBV7-2	-	TRBJ2-1	CASSLARNEQFF	TGTGCCAGCAGCTTAGCACGCAATGAGCAGTTCTTC
few	TRBV6-1	-	TRBJ2-3	CASSEMDGSTDTQYF	TGTGCCAGCAGTGAAATGGACGGCAGCACAGATACGCAGTATTTT
-	TRBV7-9	-	TRBJ2-7	CASSLGPTWDEQYF	TGTGCCAGCAGCTTAGGACCCACCTGGGACGAGCAGTACTTC
-	TRBV5-1	-	TRBJ2-1	CASSLASRVNEQFF	TGCGCCAGCAGCTTGGCCAGCAGAGTGAATGAGCAGTTCTTC
-	TRBV3-1	TRBD1	TRBJ2-3	CASSRLGQGSDTQYF	TGTGCCAGCAGCCGCCTAGGACAGGGGTCGGATACGCAGTATTTT
many	TRBV15	TRBD1	TRBJ1-6	CATSSRQGGSPLHF	TGTGCCACCAGCTCGCGACAGGGTGGCTCACCCCTCCACTTT
few	TRBV5-1	-	TRBJ1-3	CASSTDGNTIYF	TGCGCCAGCAGCACGGATGGCAACACCATATATTTT
-	TRBV5-4	-	TRBJ2-2	CASSFPSAGELFF	TGTGCCAGCAGCTTTCCGAGCGCCGGGGAGCTGTTTTTT
few	TRBV27	TRBD1	TRBJ2-7	CASSLSGTGDRHYEQYF	TGTGCCAGCAGTTTATCGGGGACAGGGGACCGCCATTACGAGCAGTACTTC
few	TRBV3-1	-	TRBJ1-4	CASSQRGTNEKLFF	TGTGCCAGCAGCCAACGGGGAACTAATGAAAAACTGTTTTTT
few	TRBV7-3	TRBD2	TRBJ2-1	CASSRGLAGYHNEQFF	TGTGCCAGCAGCCGCGGACTAGCGGGATACCACAATGAGCAGTTCTTC
-	TRBV28	TRBD1	TRBJ1-4	CVSSPRQGHEKLFF	TGTGTCAGCAGCCCGAGACAGGGCCATGAAAAACTGTTTTTT
-	TRBV5-1	-	TRBJ2-7	CASSLEGVSSYEQYF	TGCGCCAGCAGCTTGGAGGGCGTAAGCTCCTACGAGCAGTACTTC